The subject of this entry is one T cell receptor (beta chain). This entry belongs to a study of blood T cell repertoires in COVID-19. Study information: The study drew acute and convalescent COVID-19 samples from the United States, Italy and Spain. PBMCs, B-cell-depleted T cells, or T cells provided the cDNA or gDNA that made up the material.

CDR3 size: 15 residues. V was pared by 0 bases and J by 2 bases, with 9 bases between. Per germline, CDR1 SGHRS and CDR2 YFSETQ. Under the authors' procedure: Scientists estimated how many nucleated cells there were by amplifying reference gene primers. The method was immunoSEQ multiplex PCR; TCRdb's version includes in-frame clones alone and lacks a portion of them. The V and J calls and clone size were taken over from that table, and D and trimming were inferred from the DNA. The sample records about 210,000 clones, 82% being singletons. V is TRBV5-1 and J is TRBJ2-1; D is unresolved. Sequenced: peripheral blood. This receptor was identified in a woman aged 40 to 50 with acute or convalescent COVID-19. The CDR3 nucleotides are TGCGCCAGCAGCTTGGTCAATCGGGCCTACAATGAGCAGTTCTTC. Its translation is CASSLVNRAYNEQFF.